The 16 T cell receptor beta chains below come from one sample, sequenced in a study of blood T cell repertoires in COVID-19. This table comes from immunoSEQ multiplex PCR, and its TCRdb copy is limited to in-frame clones, with some not included. In the table there are around 200,000 clones, more than 65% of which are singletons. The sequencing input was peripheral blood. These receptors originate from a human donor with acute or convalescent COVID-19. The donor label of this sample is uncertain.

This chain joins TRBV5-5 and TRBJ2-4; D not resolved. Between the trimmed V and J ends, which lost 4 bases and 0 bases, there was a span of 8 bases. Germline loops: CDR1 SGHKS, CDR2 YYEKEE (reference sequence). The CDR3 extends over 14 amino acids. The CDR3 DNA is TGTGCCAGCAGCCTGGAACTAGCCAAAAACATTCAGTACTTC. Amino acids: CASSLELAKNIQYF.

The CDR3 coding sequence is TGTGCCAGCCTCTTCGGGGGGGGTTCTGGAAACACCATATATTTT. It codes for CASLFGGGSGNTIYF. This chain connects TRBV6-6 to TRBJ1-3, with a tentative D call TRBD1 (5 bases). The CDR3 length is 15 residues. CDR1 and CDR2 from the germline V gene are MNHNY and SVGAGI (reference sequence). The V and J ends lost 8 bases and 1 base respectively, with 15 bases between them.

The chain couples TRBV11-2 to TRBJ2-1; 12 bases align to TRBD2. Per the germline V gene, CDR1 is SGHAT and CDR2 is FQNNGV. The CDR3 length is 16 residues. J lost 8 bases, V lost 9 bases, and 14 bases had no gene match. The CDR3 region is CASKTSTSGSGDEQFF. As DNA, the CDR3 is TGTGCCAGTAAAACGTCGACTAGCGGGAGCGGGGATGAGCAGTTCTTC.

The V call is TRBV5-4, the J call TRBJ2-3, with TRBD1 as a possible D gene (6 bases). V dropped 4 bases and J dropped 2 bases, with 17 bases sitting between them. Germline CDR1 and CDR2: SGHNT and YYREEE (reference sequence). This CDR3 contains 16 residues. Written as DNA, the CDR3 is TGTGCCAGCAGCCCGCATGGCCAGGGGCCCACAGATACGCAGTATTTT. This gives the protein CASSPHGQGPTDTQYF.

This chain connects TRBV12-3 or TRBV12-4 to TRBJ1-2, with a tentative D call TRBD1 (5 bases). The CDR3 has 13 amino acids. The germline V and J ends were trimmed by 6 bases and 1 base, with 9 bases remaining between them. The CDR3 DNA is TGTGCCAGCAGCGAGCAGGGTAACTATGGCTACACCTTC. It encodes CASSEQGNYGYTF.

The chain combines TRBV30 with TRBJ1-6, with D perhaps TRBD1 (6 bases). V was shortened by 3 bases and J by 6 bases, with 18 bases between the two germline ends. Germline CDR1 GTSNPN, CDR2 SVGIG (reference sequence). The CDR3 length is 16 residues. The CDR3 DNA is TGTGCCTGGAGACGATACTGGGGGGGGGCTAATTCACCCCTCCACTTT. This codes for CAWRRYWGGANSPLHF.

The rearrangement links TRBV2 to TRBJ1-4, with D maybe TRBD1 (6 bases). The germline V gene encodes CDR1 SNHLY and CDR2 FYNNEI. The CDR3 consists of 15 residues. Trimming pared 2 bases from V and 3 bases from J, leaving 10 bases between. In nucleotides, the CDR3 is TGTGCCAGCAGTGAAATACAGGGCTCTAATGAAAAACTGTTTTTT. Its protein product is CASSEIQGSNEKLFF.

This sequence joins TRBV6-5 and TRBJ1-2; a weak D match, TRBD1 (5 bases). With 6 bases removed from V and 8 bases from J, the gap between germline ends came to 16 bases. There are 13 residues in the CDR3. Looked up from germline, CDR1 is MNHEY and CDR2 is SVGAGI. CDR3 sequence reads: CASRPPGRWGYTF. The CDR3 DNA is TGTGCCAGCAGACCCCCAGGGCGGTGGGGCTACACCTTC.

This chain joins TRBV5-6 and TRBJ2-7, with 9 bases lining up with TRBD1. The length of the CDR3 is 13 residues. Per the germline V gene, CDR1 is SGHDT and CDR2 is YYEEEE. V lost 7 bases, J lost 0 bases, and 2 bases stayed unmatched. CDR3 protein: CASGDRVSYEQYF. In nucleotides, the CDR3 is TGTGCCAGCGGGGACAGGGTCTCCTACGAGCAGTACTTC.

V and J are TRBV14 and TRBJ2-1, with 8 bases that match TRBD2. CDR1 and CDR2 from the germline V gene are SGHDN and FVKESK. The CDR3 extends over 13 amino acids. J lost 15 bases, V lost 1 base, and 8 bases had no gene match. Here the CDR3 DNA reads TGTGCCAGCAGCCAAGTTAATAGCGGGATTCGGTTCTTC. It encodes CASSQVNSGIRFF.

The chain uses TRBV10-3 and TRBJ2-1; 10 bases fit TRBD1. Germline values: CDR1 ENHRY, CDR2 SYGVKD. The CDR3 is 15 residues long. Trimming at V came to 3 bases and at J to 7 bases, leaving 6 bases not matched to a gene. CDR3 amino acids: CAISDDRGLTNEQFF. The CDR3 nucleotides are TGTGCCATCAGTGATGACAGGGGGCTAACGAATGAGCAGTTCTTC.

V is TRBV14 and J is TRBJ2-3; TRBD2 is a possible D gene (5 bases). V was trimmed by 0 bases and J by 8 bases, leaving 12 bases between them. Germline CDR1 SGHDN, CDR2 FVKESK. The CDR3 totals 14 residues. DNA for the CDR3: TGTGCCAGCAGCCAAGATGTTATGGCGGGTACGCAGTATTTT. Its protein product is CASSQDVMAGTQYF.

The V and J genes are TRBV5-1 and TRBJ1-4, with D possibly matching TRBD1 (5 bases). V lost 0 bases, J lost 8 bases, and 17 bases lay in between. Germline CDR1 reads SGHRS; CDR2 reads YFSETQ. The CDR3 sequence is 16 residues long. CDR3: CASSLDYGQGGEKLFF. The DNA for the CDR3 is TGCGCCAGCAGCTTGGATTATGGGCAGGGAGGGGAAAAACTGTTTTTT.

The rearrangement uses TRBV18 and TRBJ1-1; D is possibly TRBD1 (5 bases). The V gene's germline CDR1 is KGHSH and CDR2 LQKENI. The CDR3 is 15 residues long. V lost 3 bases, J lost 1 base, and 12 bases lay in between. The CDR3 DNA reads TGTGCCAGCTCACCGTCAAGGGACTCGAACACTGAAGCTTTCTTT. This sequence encodes CASSPSRDSNTEAFF.

This chain links TRBV18 with TRBJ1-2; D gene uncertain. The CDR3 has 15 residues. The V and J ends lost 3 bases and 8 bases respectively, with 19 bases between them. Germline loops: CDR1 KGHSH, CDR2 LQKENI. The CDR3 reads CASSPGTGPGGGYTF. The DNA of the CDR3 is TGTGCCAGCTCACCGGGTACTGGCCCTGGCGGGGGCTACACCTTC.

There are a few counts of this clone. The chain couples TRBV5-1 to TRBJ1-2; 8 positions match TRBD1. This CDR3 has 13 residues. The V segment lost 4 bases and the J segment 3 bases; nucleotides outside the gene matches: 2. CDR1 is SGHRS, CDR2 YFSETQ, per germline. The DNA for the CDR3 is TGCGCCAGCAGCCCAGGGGGCGACTATGGCTACACCTTC. Translated, it gives CASSPGGDYGYTF.